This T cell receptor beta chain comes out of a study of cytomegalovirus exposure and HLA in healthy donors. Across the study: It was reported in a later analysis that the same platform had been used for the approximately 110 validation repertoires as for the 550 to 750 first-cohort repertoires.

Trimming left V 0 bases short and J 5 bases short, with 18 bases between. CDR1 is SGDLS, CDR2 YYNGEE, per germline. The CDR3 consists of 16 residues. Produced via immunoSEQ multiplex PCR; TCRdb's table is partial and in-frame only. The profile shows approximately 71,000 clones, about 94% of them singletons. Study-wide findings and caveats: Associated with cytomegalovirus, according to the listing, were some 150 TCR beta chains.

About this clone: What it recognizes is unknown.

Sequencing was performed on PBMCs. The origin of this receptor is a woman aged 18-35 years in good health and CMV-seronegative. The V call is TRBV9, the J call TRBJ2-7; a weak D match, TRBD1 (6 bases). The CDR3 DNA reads TGTGCCAGCAGCGTAGATCATTCAGGGGTTCTACACGAGCAGTACTTC. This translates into CASSVDHSGVLHEQYF.